The 26 T cell receptor beta chains presented below share a single source sample, sequenced in a study of shared clonotypes between healthy human individuals. Data came from immunoSEQ multiplex PCR; TCRdb stores just in-frame clones and leaves some out. The sample yields roughly 700,000 clones, approximately 79% seen once. Sequencing input: memory CD4+ T cells sorted from blood. Indicated subset: CD45RA-negative fraction. These receptors all stem from a woman in her twenties or thirties in good health.

This CDR3 is CASSRVYEQYF. The CDR3, as DNA: TGTGCCAGCAGCCGGGTATACGAGCAGTACTTC. The V gene is TRBV11-2, the J gene TRBJ2-7; D not resolved. The CDR3 is made up of 11 amino acids. From germline, CDR1 is SGHAT and CDR2 FQNNGV. V was shortened by 5 bases and J by 4 bases, with 6 bases between the two germline ends. The whole variable domain, remainder taken from reference TRBV11-2 and TRBJ2-7, is EAGVAQSPRYKIIEKRQSVAFWCNPISGHATLYWYQQILGQGPKLLIQFQNNGVVDDSQLPKDRFSAERLKGVDSTLKIQPAKLEDSAVYLCASSRVYEQYFGPGTRLTVT.

The chain is built from TRBV19 and TRBJ1-3; the D gene is possibly TRBD1 (5 bases). The germline V gene has CDR1 LNHDA and CDR2 SQIVND (reference sequence). The CDR3 is made up of 15 amino acids. CDR3 residues: CATGDGFTSGNTIYF. The DNA of the CDR3 is TGTGCGACGGGGGACGGATTTACCTCTGGAAACACCATATATTTT.

This clone was seen only once. This chain uses TRBV28 with TRBJ2-5; D uncertain. Germline lookup yields CDR1 MDHEN and CDR2 SYDVKM. The CDR3 consists of 14 residues. Trimming stripped 4 bases from V and 1 base from J, with 10 bases between. Here the CDR3 DNA reads TGTGCCAGCAGTTCGTCGGTGTCCCAAGAGACCCAGTACTTC. It encodes CASSSSVSQETQYF.

This sequence joins TRBV5-1 and TRBJ2-3; 11 bases align to TRBD2. The CDR3 has 16 residues. With 0 bases clipped from V and 3 bases from J, the junction kept 3 bases outside the gene matches. Germline CDR1 SGHRS, CDR2 YFSETQ. CDR3 nucleotides: TGCGCCAGCAGCTTGGCTGGGACTAGCGGTACAGATACGCAGTATTTT. This gives the protein CASSLAGTSGTDTQYF.

V usage is TRBV30 and J usage is TRBJ1-1; possibly TRBD1 for D (6 bases). This CDR3 is built from 13 residues. Germline V CDR1 and CDR2: GTSNPN, SVGIG (reference sequence). The V gene lost 2 bases and the J gene lost 5 bases, with 12 bases spanning the gap. CDR3 coding DNA: TGTGCCTGGAGTTGGAGGGGGGAAACTGAAGCTTTCTTT. Amino acid sequence: CAWSWRGETEAFF.

This chain uses TRBV28 with TRBJ1-2, with TRBD1 matching 8 bases. J lost 8 bases, V lost 2 bases, and 7 bases had no gene match. CDR1 and CDR2 from the germline V gene are MDHEN and SYDVKM. This CDR3 spans 14 amino acids. Written as DNA, the CDR3 is TGTGCCAGCAGTTTAGCCAGGGGGCGGCACGGCTACACCTTC. Residues: CASSLARGRHGYTF.

This rearrangement joins TRBV5-1 to TRBJ1-2, with D hard to call. Trimming cost V 0 bases and J 6 bases, with 9 bases left between them. There are 13 residues in the CDR3. Germline V CDR1 and CDR2: SGHRS, YFSETQ. CDR3 coding DNA: TGCGCCAGCAGCTTGGCCGGGGAGGATGGCTACACCTTC. Translating gives CASSLAGEDGYTF.

V and J are TRBV7-9 and TRBJ2-3; 14 bases fit TRBD2. This CDR3 contains 16 residues. The junction had 4 bases not matched to a gene; V was cut back by 4 bases and J by 4 bases. Looked up from germline, CDR1 is SEHNR and CDR2 is FQNEAQ (reference sequence). The CDR3 spells CASSSGLAGAADTQYF. DNA of the CDR3: TGTGCCAGCAGCTCGGGACTAGCGGGAGCGGCAGATACGCAGTATTTT.

This clone was seen only a few times. The CDR3 DNA reads TGTGCCATCAGTCCCCGGCAGGGGTCCTACGAGCAGTACTTC. Translated, it gives CAISPRQGSYEQYF. The V gene is TRBV10-3, the J gene TRBJ2-7; maybe TRBD1 (6 bases). In germline, CDR1 is ENHRY, CDR2 SYGVKD. CDR3 size: 14 residues. The V and J ends lost 5 bases and 1 base respectively, with 12 bases between them.

V usage is TRBV2 and J usage is TRBJ2-1, with D unresolved. Germline V gene sequence: CDR1 SNHLY, CDR2 FYNNEI. CDR3 length: 11 residues. The V and J ends lost 5 bases and 5 bases respectively, with 4 bases between them. The CDR3: CASSINNEQFF. The DNA of the CDR3 is TGTGCCAGCAGTATAAACAATGAGCAGTTCTTC.

A few counts support this clone. The chain carries TRBV2 and TRBJ2-7; D remains ambiguous. CDR3 length: 12 residues. The V gene lost 4 bases and the J gene lost 5 bases, with 9 bases spanning the gap. The germline V gene has CDR1 SNHLY and CDR2 FYNNEI. CDR3 in amino acids: CASSASGNEQYF. The CDR3 nucleotides are TGTGCCAGCAGTGCCTCCGGAAACGAGCAGTACTTC. The full variable domain, with the rest looked up from reference TRBV2 and TRBJ2-7, is EPEVTQTPSHQVTQMGQEVILRCVPISNHLYFYWYRQILGQKVEFLVSFYNNEISEKSEIFDDQFSVERPDGSNFTLKIRSTKLEDSAMYFCASSASGNEQYFGPGTRLTVT.

CDR3 region: CASSVRWVSGRSDYEQYF. CDR3 bases: TGTGCCAGCAGTGTACGGTGGGTTAGCGGGAGGTCCGACTACGAGCAGTACTTC. This chain connects TRBV2 to TRBJ2-7; 10 nucleotides match TRBD2. Germline V gene data show CDR1 as SNHLY and CDR2 as FYNNEI. CDR3 length: 18 amino acids. V lost 4 bases to trimming and J lost 3 bases; unmatched junction nucleotides: 15.

This sequence joins TRBV2 and TRBJ2-1; 10 nucleotides align to TRBD2. V was clipped by 6 bases and J by 8 bases; unmatched bases: 7. The CDR3 is 14 amino acids. Germline V gene sequence: CDR1 SNHLY, CDR2 FYNNEI. CDR3: CASREREGLYEQFF. As DNA, the CDR3 is TGTGCCAGCAGGGAGCGGGAGGGCCTTTATGAGCAGTTCTTC.

This clone was counted a single time. The chain joins TRBV19 to TRBJ2-5; possible D gene TRBD1, 7 bases. CDR3 length equals 14 residues. Germline loops: CDR1 LNHDA, CDR2 SQIVND (reference sequence). V gave up 3 bases and J gave up 5 bases, with 13 bases separating them. CDR3 sequence (DNA): TGTGCCAGTAGTATTAGGGCAGGGGGGGAGACCCAGTACTTC. Translating it yields CASSIRAGGETQYF. Full variable domain (rest looked up from reference TRBV19 and TRBJ2-5): DGGITQSPKYLFRKEGQNVTLSCEQNLNHDAMYWYRQDPGQGLRLIYYSQIVNDFQKGDIAEGYSVSREKKESFPLTVTSAQKNPTAFYLCASSIRAGGETQYFGPGTRLLVL.

To note about this clone: Other DNA sequences within the sample encode an identical CDR3. This chain links TRBV18 with TRBJ2-7; maybe TRBD1 (6 bases). V was cut by 3 bases and J by 3 bases, with 12 bases left in between. The CDR3 totals 14 residues. Looked up from germline, CDR1 is KGHSH and CDR2 is LQKENI. The CDR3 here is CASSPRQEFYEQYF. Written as DNA, the CDR3 is TGTGCCAGCTCACCGCGACAGGAATTCTACGAGCAGTACTTC. Based on the CDR3 plus reference TRBV18 and TRBJ2-7, the full variable domain is NAGVMQNPRHLVRRRGQEARLRCSPMKGHSHVYWYRQLPEEGLKFMVYLQKENIIDESGMPKERFSAEFPKEGPSILRIQQVVRGDSAAYFCASSPRQEFYEQYFGPGTRLTVT.

V gene TRBV28 combines with J gene TRBJ1-2, with D perhaps TRBD1 (6 bases). Germline CDR1 and CDR2: MDHEN and SYDVKM. V lost 7 bases to trimming and J lost 4 bases, with 16 bases between them. This CDR3 comprises 14 residues. In DNA form, the CDR3 reads TGTGCCAGCACCCCCACGGGGGGGGCCTATGGCTACACCTTC. As protein: CASTPTGGAYGYTF.

The V call is TRBV27, the J call TRBJ2-7; D not resolved. The CDR3 runs 12 residues. From germline, CDR1 is MNHEY and CDR2 SMNVEV (reference sequence). Trimming stripped 0 bases from V and 6 bases from J, with 6 bases between. CDR3 residues: CASSLSGTEQYF. DNA for the CDR3: TGTGCCAGCAGTTTATCCGGAACCGAGCAGTACTTC.

The rearrangement links TRBV15 to TRBJ1-5; D remains ambiguous. V lost 0 bases and J 7 bases, leaving 4 bases between the germline ends. Germline-derived CDR1 and CDR2 are LNHNV and YYDKDF (reference sequence). The CDR3 runs 12 residues. DNA for the CDR3: TGTGCCACCAGCAGAGATAAGCAGCCCCAGCATTTT. This sequence encodes CATSRDKQPQHF.

A few counts support this clone. The chain carries TRBV7-6 and TRBJ1-4; a possible D gene is TRBD1 (6 bases). The V end lost 5 bases, the J end lost 0 bases, and 13 bases lay between the germline ends. Looked up from germline, CDR1 is SGHVS and CDR2 is FNYEAQ. The CDR3 is 16 residues long. The CDR3 nucleotides are TGTGCCAGCAGCCCCGGACAGATTACAACTAATGAAAAACTGTTTTTT. It encodes CASSPGQITTNEKLFF.

The V call is TRBV5-1, the J call TRBJ2-3, with 11 nucleotides matching TRBD2. Germline V CDR1 and CDR2: SGHRS, YFSETQ. V dropped 0 bases and J dropped 4; count of bases not matched to a gene: 4. The CDR3 covers 16 residues. DNA of the CDR3: TGCGCCAGCAGCTTGGCTAGCGGGAGGAGAGCAGATACGCAGTATTTT. This sequence encodes CASSLASGRRADTQYF.

The rearrangement uses TRBV20-1 and TRBJ1-2; D gene uncertain. Germline values: CDR1 DFQATT, CDR2 SNEGSKA (reference sequence). V lost 5 bases to trimming and J lost 1 base, with 5 bases between them. The CDR3 is 11 residues long. The CDR3 region has the DNA TGCAGTGCTGATATTAACTATGGCTACACCTTC. Translated: CSADINYGYTF.

The chain carries TRBV7-8 and TRBJ1-1; D not resolved. CDR1 and CDR2 from the germline V gene are SGHVS and FQNEAQ. V lost 3 bases and J 4 bases, leaving 15 bases between the germline ends. CDR3 length equals 15 residues. As DNA, the CDR3 is TGTGCCAGCAGCTTCAGAGGGTCGCGTTTCACTGAAGCTTTCTTT. Translated: CASSFRGSRFTEAFF.

The chain links TRBV5-5 to TRBJ1-5; 8 nucleotides line up with TRBD1. The CDR3 totals 18 residues. The germline V gene has CDR1 SGHKS and CDR2 YYEKEE (reference sequence). The trim removed 0 bases at V and 2 bases at J, leaving 10 bases unmatched. The CDR3 sequence is CASSLAPQGARGNQPQHF. The CDR3 nucleotides are TGTGCCAGCAGCTTGGCGCCGCAGGGGGCGCGGGGCAATCAGCCCCAGCATTTT.

The chain employs TRBV6-1 and TRBJ2-2; D gene ambiguous. This CDR3 is 13 amino acids long. CDR1 is MNHNS, CDR2 SASEGT, per germline. Trimming stripped 4 bases from V and 1 base from J, with 4 bases between. DNA for the CDR3: TGTGCCAGCAGTGTAAAGAACACCGGGGAGCTGTTTTTT. Translation: CASSVKNTGELFF.

V gene TRBV21-1 combines with J gene TRBJ1-3; TRBD1 is the table's D call and was not checked against the DNA. TRBV21-1 is a pseudogene. The CDR3 has 16 residues. CDR3 region: CASNRQGAGYGNTIYF. In DNA form, the CDR3 reads TGTGCCAGCAATCGACAGGGGGCAGGTTATGGAAACACCATATATTTT.

This sequence joins TRBV6-5 and TRBJ2-7; D is ambiguous. CDR1 MNHEY and CDR2 SVGAGI come from the germline V gene. The CDR3 loop spans 16 amino acids. Between the trimmed V and J ends, which lost 2 bases and 0 bases, there was a span of 14 bases. DNA of the CDR3: TGTGCCAGCAGTTACGGACGGAGCCCTAGCTCCTACGAGCAGTACTTC. Encoded protein: CASSYGRSPSSYEQYF.